A selection of T cell receptor beta chains follows, all from one sample in a study of blood T cell repertoires in COVID-19. Sequenced by immunoSEQ multiplex PCR; TCRdb stores in-frame clones only, minus some. The sample comprises more than 45,000 clones, 80% to 90% of which are singletons, and about 2.9% rests with the top ten. Sequenced input: peripheral blood. The source is an elderly woman with acute or convalescent COVID-19. Each CDR3 is given with its conserved first and last residue. A D gene is named only where the DNA matches it firmly. Only part of the rows carry a size: once, few, many, or a class if the clone is expanded.

clone_size j_call v_call d_call cdr3_length cdr3_aa cdr3_nt
. TRBJ2-5 TRBV2 . 12 CASSEEGETQYF TGTGCCAGCAGCGAGGAGGGGGAGACCCAGTACTTC
. TRBJ2-7 TRBV10-3 TRBD2 14 CAISDPGGVHEQYF TGTGCCATCAGTGACCCCGGGGGGGTTCACGAGCAGTACTTC
. TRBJ2-3 TRBV5-1 TRBD2 19 CASSPGLAGAPGGTDTQYF TGCGCCAGCAGCCCGGGACTAGCGGGGGCCCCCGGAGGCACAGATACGCAGTATTTT
. TRBJ2-1 TRBV14 TRBD2 17 CASSPFLSSGSYNEQFF TGTGCCAGCAGCCCCTTCCTGTCTAGCGGATCCTACAATGAGCAGTTCTTC
. TRBJ2-4 TRBV4-2 . 16 CASSQDEAGSKNIQYF TGTGCCAGCAGCCAAGATGAGGCCGGATCCAAAAACATTCAGTACTTC
. TRBJ2-5 TRBV7-9 TRBD1 15 CASSPGTVIQETQYF TGTGCCAGCAGCCCCGGGACAGTGATCCAAGAGACCCAGTACTTC
. TRBJ1-2 TRBV7-2 TRBD1 13 CASSLDRSIGYTF TGTGCCAGCAGTTTGGACAGGTCAATTGGCTACACCTTC
. TRBJ2-2 TRBV6-6 . 12 CAGGGVTGELFF TGTGCCGGAGGGGGCGTCACCGGGGAGCTGTTTTTT
. TRBJ1-6 TRBV2 . 13 CASSGEGNSPLHF TGTGCCAGCAGTGGGGAGGGTAATTCACCCCTCCACTTT
. TRBJ1-1 TRBV7-9 . 14 CASSLGQVNTEAFF TGTGCCAGCAGCTTAGGGCAGGTGAACACTGAAGCTTTCTTT
. TRBJ1-2 TRBV12-3/TRBV12-4 TRBD1 13 CASSFQTGDGYTF TGTGCCAGCAGCTTCCAGACAGGGGACGGCTACACCTTC
. TRBJ1-5 TRBV19 TRBD1 15 CASSMVDRDNQPQHF TGTGCCAGTAGTATGGTGGACAGGGACAATCAGCCCCAGCATTTT
. TRBJ2-1 TRBV18 . 13 CASSETGYNEQFF TGTGCCAGCTCAGAAACGGGATACAATGAGCAGTTCTTC
. TRBJ1-3 TRBV12-3/TRBV12-4 . 13 CASSSNEGNTIYF TGTGCCAGCAGTTCGAATGAGGGAAACACCATATATTTT
once TRBJ2-7 TRBV5-1 . 14 CASSFRTDNYEQYF TGCGCCAGCAGCTTCAGGACAGACAACTACGAGCAGTACTTC
few TRBJ1-5 TRBV11-2 . 14 CASSLWGGEQPQHF TGTGCCAGCAGCCTGTGGGGGGGAGAGCAGCCCCAGCATTTT
. TRBJ2-7 TRBV6-5 . 15 CASKQGPFGLYEQYF TGTGCCAGCAAGCAGGGCCCTTTCGGATTGTACGAGCAGTACTTC
once TRBJ2-3 TRBV7-2 TRBD2 15 CASTTGLAGIDTQYF TGTGCCAGCACCACGGGACTAGCGGGGATAGATACGCAGTATTTT